This T cell receptor beta chain was recovered during a study of T cells in Graves' hyperthyroidism and ophthalmopathy. Study in general: Peripheral blood was drawn at first diagnosis, prior to all treatment.

About this clonotype itself: As yet, its antigen is unknown.

The germline V gene encodes CDR1 ENHRY and CDR2 SYGVKD. The CDR3 covers 11 residues. The V and J ends lost 5 bases and 3 bases respectively, with 4 bases between them. Participants, patients aged 18 to 65, had newly diagnosed hyperthyroidism with a duration under 2 months. Using about 10 ml of fresh peripheral blood, PBMCs were prepared. The CDR3 regions of TCR beta were amplified from RNA transcripts. The primer set for the first-round RT-PCR of the TCR CDR3 was HTBI. Each CDR3 protein is one row after TCRdb ran MiXCR on the multiplex PCR reads. The repertoire has about 99,000 distinct CDR3 sequences, approximately 50% of them found once; the top ten carry roughly 24%. Study-level results: Most thyroid clonotypes with frequency above 0.001 were detected in blood.

Sequencing used blood. This clonotype originated in a man aged 40-50 years with Graves' hyperthyroidism. The chain has TRBV10-3 and TRBJ1-2, with D unresolved. The CDR3 protein is CAISRDYGYTF. CDR3 coding DNA: TGTGCCATCAGTAGGGACTATGGCTACACCTTC.